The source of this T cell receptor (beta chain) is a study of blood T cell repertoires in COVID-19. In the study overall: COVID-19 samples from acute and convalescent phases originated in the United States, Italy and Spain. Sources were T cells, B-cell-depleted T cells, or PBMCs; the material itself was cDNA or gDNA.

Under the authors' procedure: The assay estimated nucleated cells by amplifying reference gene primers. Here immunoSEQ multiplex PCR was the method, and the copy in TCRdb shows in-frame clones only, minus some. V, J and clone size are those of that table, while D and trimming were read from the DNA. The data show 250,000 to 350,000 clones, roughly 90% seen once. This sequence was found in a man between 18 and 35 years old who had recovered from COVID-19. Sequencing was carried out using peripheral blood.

CDR3 sequence (DNA): TGTGCCAGCAGCCCAACAGGGGGAGGGTCCAAAGAGACCCAGTACTTC. It encodes CASSPTGGGSKETQYF. The chain combines TRBV28 with TRBJ2-5; possibly TRBD1 for D (8 bases). CDR3 length equals 16 residues. CDR1 is MDHEN and CDR2 is SYDVKM in the germline V gene. V was clipped by 6 bases and J by 3 bases, with 20 bases between them.